Given below is one T cell receptor (beta chain) in context. The antigen remains undetermined. This sample stems from a study of T cells after posttransplantation cyclophosphamide. Study findings and constraints: Recipient CMV seropositivity and CMV reactivation strongly tracked TRB clonality.

Peripheral blood was collected from the related graft donor on the marrow donation day. This CDR3 is 15 amino acids long. V dropped 5 bases and J dropped 2; count of bases not matched to a gene: 6. Germline assignment: CDR1 SEHNR and CDR2 FQNEAQ (reference sequence). Sequenced by immunoSEQ multiplex PCR; TCRdb stores in-frame clones only, minus some. The sample lists roughly 17,000 clones, approximately 87% occurring once. Source material: memory CD4+ T cells sorted from blood. The chain uses TRBV7-9 and TRBJ2-4, with TRBD1 matching 7 bases. This TCR was recovered from a man aged 30-40 years in good health and a related stem cell transplant donor. For the CDR3, the DNA is TGTGCCAGCAGCCCAGACAGGGTAACCAAAAACATTCAGTACTTC. It translates to CASSPDRVTKNIQYF.